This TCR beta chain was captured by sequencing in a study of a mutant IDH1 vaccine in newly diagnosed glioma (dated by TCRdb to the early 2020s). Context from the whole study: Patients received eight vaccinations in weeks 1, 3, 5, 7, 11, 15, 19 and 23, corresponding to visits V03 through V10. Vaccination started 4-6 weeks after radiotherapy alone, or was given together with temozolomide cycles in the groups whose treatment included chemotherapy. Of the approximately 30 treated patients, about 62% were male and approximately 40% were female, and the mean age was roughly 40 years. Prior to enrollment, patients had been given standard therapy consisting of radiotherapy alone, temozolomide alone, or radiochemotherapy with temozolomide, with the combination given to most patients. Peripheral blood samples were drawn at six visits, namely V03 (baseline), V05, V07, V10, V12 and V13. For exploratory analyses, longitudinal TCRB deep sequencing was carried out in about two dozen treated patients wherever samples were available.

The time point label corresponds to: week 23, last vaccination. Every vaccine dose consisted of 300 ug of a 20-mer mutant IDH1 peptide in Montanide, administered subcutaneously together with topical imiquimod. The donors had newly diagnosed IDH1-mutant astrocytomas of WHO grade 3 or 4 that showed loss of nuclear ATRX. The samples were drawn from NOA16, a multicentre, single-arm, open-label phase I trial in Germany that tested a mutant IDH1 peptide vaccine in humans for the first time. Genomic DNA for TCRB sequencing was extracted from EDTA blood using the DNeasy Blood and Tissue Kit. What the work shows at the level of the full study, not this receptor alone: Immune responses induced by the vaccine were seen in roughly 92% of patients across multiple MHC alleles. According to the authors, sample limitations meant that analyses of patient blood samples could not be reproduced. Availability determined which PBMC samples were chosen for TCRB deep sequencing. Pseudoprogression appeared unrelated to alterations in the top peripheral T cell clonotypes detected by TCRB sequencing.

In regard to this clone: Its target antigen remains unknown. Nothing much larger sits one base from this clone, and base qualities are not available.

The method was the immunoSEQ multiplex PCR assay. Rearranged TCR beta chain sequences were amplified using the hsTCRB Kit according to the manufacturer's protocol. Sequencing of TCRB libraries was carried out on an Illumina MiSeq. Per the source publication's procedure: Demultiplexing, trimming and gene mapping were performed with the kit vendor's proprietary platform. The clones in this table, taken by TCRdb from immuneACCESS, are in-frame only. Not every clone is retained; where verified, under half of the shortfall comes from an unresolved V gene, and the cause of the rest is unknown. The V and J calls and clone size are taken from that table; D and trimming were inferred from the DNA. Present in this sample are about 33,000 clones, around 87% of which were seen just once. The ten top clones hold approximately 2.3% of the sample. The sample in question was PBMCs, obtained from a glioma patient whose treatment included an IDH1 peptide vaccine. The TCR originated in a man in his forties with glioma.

The DNA is TGCAGCGTTAGTGGACAAACCCCAGGATACGACAGGGGGCTACCCTACGAGCAGTACTTC. Translated, this gives CSVSGQTPGYDRGLPYEQYF. The rearrangement joined TRBV29-1 to TRBJ2-7, with 10 bases in between that match TRBD1. Trimming leaves V shorter by 5 bases and J shorter by 2 bases, with the junction holding 24 bases beyond the gene matches. CDR1 and CDR2 are drawn from the germline V gene: SQVTM, ANQGSEA. Its CDR3 holds 20 amino acids, cysteine through phenylalanine. The sequence is cut down to CDR3 DNA, 60 bases in frame from base 1.